The next 25 T cell receptor beta chains were all read from a single sample in a study of blood T cell repertoires in COVID-19. Generated by immunoSEQ multiplex PCR, the TCRdb table keeps only in-frame clones and is missing some. The table has about 81,000 clones, nearly 95% seen once. The sample consisted of peripheral blood. These receptors originate from a human donor with active COVID-19. The donor label of this sample is uncertain.

The V gene is TRBV28, the J gene TRBJ1-2, with 11 bases that match TRBD1. Germline V gives CDR1 MDHEN, CDR2 SYDVKM. The CDR3 is made up of 15 amino acids. The V and J ends lost 3 bases and 8 bases, in that order; junction bases with no gene match: 8. The CDR3 spells CASSFSGTGGRGYTF. In DNA form, the CDR3 reads TGTGCCAGCAGTTTTAGCGGGACAGGGGGGAGGGGCTACACCTTC.

V usage is TRBV27 and J usage is TRBJ2-1, with D uncertain. Germline-derived CDR1 and CDR2 are MNHEY and SMNVEV (reference sequence). The ends were cut back, 3 bases at V and 3 bases at J, with 18 bases in the middle. This CDR3 contains 17 residues. The CDR3 DNA is TGTGCCAGCAGTTTTTCGCCCCGGGTCACAATCTACAATGAGCAGTTCTTC. This gives the protein CASSFSPRVTIYNEQFF.

As DNA, the CDR3 is TGTGCCAGCAGCCTCGGACAGGGGGCAGATTCACCCCTCCACTTT. It is translated as CASSLGQGADSPLHF. The chain combines TRBV3-1 (or the pseudogene TRBV3-2) with TRBJ1-6; TRBD1 matches 11 bases. Germline loops: CDR1 LGHDT, CDR2 YNNKEL (reference sequence). J gave up 8 bases and V 4 bases, and 4 bases lay outside the gene matches. The CDR3 contains 15 residues.

The V gene is TRBV11-3, the J gene TRBJ1-6; 7 nucleotides match TRBD1. Germline assignment: CDR1 SGHNT and CDR2 YENEEA. J was trimmed by 5 bases and V by 3 bases; bases with no gene match: 4. This CDR3 has 15 amino acids. CDR3 in amino acids: CASSFTGQNNSPLHF. Written as DNA, the CDR3 is TGTGCCAGCAGCTTCACGGGACAGAATAATTCACCCCTCCACTTT.

This clone was found once. The chain employs TRBV27 and TRBJ1-2; 8 nucleotides agree with TRBD1. The CDR3 covers 15 residues. Germline CDR1 reads MNHEY; CDR2 reads SMNVEV (reference sequence). The trim removed 1 base at V and 4 bases at J, leaving 5 bases unmatched. The CDR3 reads CASSLWGTGTYGYTF. CDR3 bases: TGTGCCAGCAGTTTATGGGGGACAGGCACCTATGGCTACACCTTC.

The rearrangement joins TRBV5-1 to TRBJ2-1; 10 positions match TRBD2. Per the germline V gene, CDR1 is SGHRS and CDR2 is YFSETQ. This CDR3 spans 17 amino acids. With V trimmed by 4 bases and J by 0 bases, 7 bases remained unmatched. CDR3 residues: CASSPRTSGTSYNEQFF. Written as DNA, the CDR3 is TGCGCCAGCAGCCCCCGGACTAGCGGAACCTCCTACAATGAGCAGTTCTTC.

The chain couples TRBV3-1 (or the pseudogene TRBV3-2) to TRBJ1-6; TRBD1 agrees at 9 bases. Germline CDR1 LGHDT, CDR2 YNNKEL (reference sequence). The V segment lost 4 bases and the J segment 1 base; nucleotides outside the gene matches: 5. CDR3 length: 17 residues. The CDR3 DNA follows: TGTGCCAGCAGCCCCACAGGGGGCTTTTCCTATAATTCACCCCTCCACTTT. Translated, it gives CASSPTGGFSYNSPLHF.

V and J are TRBV27 and TRBJ2-7; TRBD2 agrees at 10 bases. CDR1 MNHEY and CDR2 SMNVEV come from the germline V gene (reference sequence). CDR3 length: 17 amino acids. V trimming: 3 bases; J trimming: 2 bases; junction bases outside the gene matches: 10. The CDR3 region has the DNA TGTGCCAGCAGTTTCTCGTCCTATAGCGGGGGGCCCTACGAGCAGTACTTC. Translating it yields CASSFSSYSGGPYEQYF.

V gene TRBV7-2 combines with J gene TRBJ2-1; 7 positions agree with TRBD1. This CDR3 has 15 amino acids. From germline, CDR1 is SGHTA and CDR2 FQGNSA. Trimming at V came to 4 bases and at J to 4 bases, leaving 7 bases not matched to a gene. The CDR3 bases are TGTGCCAGCAGCTACGACAGGGCCGGATACAATGAGCAGTTCTTC. This translates into CASSYDRAGYNEQFF.

This chain connects TRBV2 to TRBJ1-5; TRBD1 agrees at 7 bases. CDR3 size: 14 residues. The trim removed 10 bases at V and 6 bases at J, leaving 12 bases unmatched. Germline V gives CDR1 SNHLY, CDR2 FYNNEI. The chain's CDR3 is CATSQGIVAQPQHF. CDR3 in DNA: TGTGCCACCTCACAGGGGATCGTCGCTCAGCCCCAGCATTTT.

V is TRBV5-6 and J is TRBJ1-2; no reliable D call. From germline, CDR1 is SGHDT and CDR2 YYEEEE. The V end was cut by 4 bases, the J end by 5 bases, with 18 bases between. This CDR3 comprises 15 residues. In DNA form, the CDR3 reads TGTGCCAGCAGCCCGATTACGGAGGTAGAGTATGGCTACACCTTC. Its protein product is CASSPITEVEYGYTF.

The rearrangement joins TRBV28 to TRBJ1-5; the D gene is possibly TRBD1 (5 bases). CDR3 length: 13 residues. Trimming stripped 4 bases from V and 3 bases from J, with 7 bases between. Germline-derived CDR1 and CDR2 are MDHEN and SYDVKM. DNA of the CDR3: TGTGCCAGCAGTTGGGGCATCAATCAGCCCCAGCATTTT. Amino acids: CASSWGINQPQHF.

This clone was picked up one time. The rearrangement uses TRBV5-6 and TRBJ2-7; D gene unclear. The ends were cut back, 0 bases at V and 7 bases at J, with 11 bases in the middle. From germline, CDR1 is SGHDT and CDR2 YYEEEE. The CDR3 consists of 13 residues. In nucleotides, the CDR3 is TGTGCCAGCAGCTTGGGTTGGGCACAAGAGCAGTACTTC. Its protein product is CASSLGWAQEQYF.

The rearrangement links TRBV6-5 to TRBJ1-4; D is possibly TRBD1 (5 bases). Germline-derived CDR1 and CDR2 are MNHEY and SVGAGI. Trimming pared 2 bases from V and 8 bases from J, leaving 12 bases between. The CDR3 has 14 residues. CDR3 nucleotides: TGTGCCAGCAGTTACACGAGACAGAGCGAAAAACTGTTTTTT. Translated, it gives CASSYTRQSEKLFF.

The gene calls are TRBV6-2 or TRBV6-3 and TRBJ2-7, with D unclear. The CDR3 is made up of 16 amino acids. Deletions cut 6 bases from V and 0 bases from J, with 18 bases between. CDR1 and CDR2 from the germline V gene are MNHEY and SVGEGT. This chain's CDR3 is CASSPGPLDTSYEQYF. The DNA for the CDR3 is TGTGCCAGCAGCCCCGGTCCCTTAGACACCTCCTACGAGCAGTACTTC.

This rearrangement joins TRBV7-9 to TRBJ1-1, with D maybe TRBD1 (6 bases). This CDR3 is 14 amino acids long. V dropped 1 base and J dropped 0 bases, with 6 bases sitting between them. Germline CDR1 reads SEHNR; CDR2 reads FQNEAQ (reference sequence). The CDR3 DNA reads as TGTGCCAGCAGCTTAGAGGGGGTGAACACTGAAGCTTTCTTT. This encodes CASSLEGVNTEAFF.

This chain uses TRBV19 with TRBJ1-2, with 7 bases matching TRBD1. Germline V gives CDR1 LNHDA, CDR2 SQIVND (reference sequence). Losses at the gene ends were 6 bases for V and 0 bases for J; bases not matched to a gene: 7. The CDR3 has 15 residues. CDR3 sequence (DNA): TGTGCCAGTAGAAGCCGGGACAGAGCTAACTATGGCTACACCTTC. Its translation: CASRSRDRANYGYTF. The full variable domain, rest sourced from reference TRBV19 and TRBJ1-2, is DGGITQSPKYLFRKEGQNVTLSCEQNLNHDAMYWYRQDPGQGLRLIYYSQIVNDFQKGDIAEGYSVSREKKESFPLTVTSAQKNPTAFYLCASRSRDRANYGYTFGSGTRLTVV.

This chain uses TRBV19 with TRBJ2-5; TRBD1 matches 10 bases. V lost 4 bases and J lost 3; bases outside the gene matches: 5. The germline CDR1 and CDR2 sequences are LNHDA and SQIVND (reference sequence). The CDR3 totals 15 residues. The chain's CDR3 is CASSTQTGGKETQYF. CDR3 nucleotides: TGTGCCAGTAGTACTCAGACAGGGGGCAAAGAGACCCAGTACTTC.

The genes are TRBV6-1 and TRBJ2-7; D not certain. The CDR3 is 15 amino acids. Trimming removed 3 bases from V and 0 bases from J, with 12 bases in between. Germline V CDR1 and CDR2: MNHNS, SASEGT. Here the CDR3 reads CASSDRWAFSYEQYF. CDR3 DNA: TGTGCCAGCAGTGACCGCTGGGCCTTCTCCTACGAGCAGTACTTC.

This clone was picked up one time. The chain carries TRBV29-1 and TRBJ2-3, with 7 bases matching TRBD1. V shed 6 bases, J shed 0 bases, and the junction held 6 bases outside the gene matches. The germline V gene has CDR1 SQVTM and CDR2 ANQGSEA. The CDR3 runs to 14 residues. The CDR3 bases are TGCAGCGTGGACCCGGGACAGAGCACAGATACGCAGTATTTT. Its translation is CSVDPGQSTDTQYF.

V and J are TRBV5-6 and TRBJ2-4, with a tentative D call TRBD2 (6 bases). Germline V gene data show CDR1 as SGHDT and CDR2 as YYEEEE. This CDR3 contains 17 residues. With 0 bases removed from V and 1 base from J, the gap between germline ends came to 14 bases. The CDR3 DNA sequence: TGTGCCAGCAGCTTGGAGAGGAGGGTTACGGCCAAAAACATTCAGTACTTC. As protein: CASSLERRVTAKNIQYF.

This rearrangement joins TRBV11-3 to TRBJ2-7; 15 nucleotides align to TRBD2. The CDR3 is 19 residues long. J was trimmed by 1 base and V by 7 bases; bases with no gene match: 14. Per the germline V gene, CDR1 is SGHNT and CDR2 is YENEEA. The CDR3 loop is CASTPRGPGLAGGSYEQYF. The CDR3, as DNA: TGTGCCAGCACTCCGCGGGGGCCGGGACTAGCGGGGGGTTCCTACGAGCAGTACTTC.

The chain joins TRBV3-1 (or the pseudogene TRBV3-2) to TRBJ2-1, with 8 nucleotides matching TRBD2. The ends lost 4 bases at V and 3 bases at J; junction bases unmatched: 2. The CDR3 totals 14 residues. CDR1 and CDR2 from the germline V gene are LGHDT and YNNKEL (reference sequence). CDR3 in amino acids: CASSLTSGYNEQFF. The CDR3 coding sequence is TGTGCCAGCAGCCTTACTAGCGGCTACAATGAGCAGTTCTTC.

The CDR3 nucleotides are TGCAGTGCTAGTCGGCGGGAGGGCACAGATACGCAGTATTTT. Encoded protein: CSASRREGTDTQYF. The gene calls are TRBV20-1 and TRBJ2-3, with 8 nucleotides matching TRBD2. V trimming: 3 bases; J trimming: 1 base; junction bases outside the gene matches: 3. This CDR3 comprises 14 residues. Germline CDR1 DFQATT, CDR2 SNEGSKA (reference sequence).

This chain uses TRBV9 with TRBJ2-5, with 8 bases fitting TRBD2. Germline assignment: CDR1 SGDLS and CDR2 YYNGEE. The CDR3 extends over 16 amino acids. The J segment lost 5 bases and the V segment lost 4 bases, leaving 13 bases of the junction unmatched. The CDR3: CASSTRNSPGGETQYF. CDR3 sequence (DNA): TGTGCCAGCAGCACCCGAAACTCTCCGGGAGGGGAGACCCAGTACTTC.